Included here is one TCR beta chain sequence, with context. Antigen: not known. The table came from immunoSEQ multiplex PCR; TCRdb's copy has only in-frame clones and leaves some out. The data hold about 1.5 million clones, with about 98% observed a single time. This sample stems from a study of shared clonotypes between healthy human individuals. Study overall: Two women and a few men aged 18 to 49 served as donors. Three plates each covered CD4 naive and memory; CD8 naive two, CD8 memory one. Study-level findings and limits: About 5% of naive CD4 clonotypes were shared across four donors. At large depth, rarefaction still showed sorted-subset sequencing to be incomplete.

The V gene's germline CDR1 is KGHSH and CDR2 LQKENI. V lost 3 bases to trimming and J lost 7 bases; unmatched junction nucleotides: 13. The CDR3 runs to 17 residues. The chain has TRBV18 and TRBJ1-5, with TRBD1 matching 9 bases. This clonotype was obtained from a man aged 30 to 39 in good health. The sequenced sample was naive CD4+ T cells sorted from blood. Subset described: CD45RA+ positively selected. CDR3 bases: TGTGCCAGCTCACCCGGGACAGGGACCCACAGGCCGCAGCCCCAGCATTTT. Its translation is CASSPGTGTHRPQPQHF.